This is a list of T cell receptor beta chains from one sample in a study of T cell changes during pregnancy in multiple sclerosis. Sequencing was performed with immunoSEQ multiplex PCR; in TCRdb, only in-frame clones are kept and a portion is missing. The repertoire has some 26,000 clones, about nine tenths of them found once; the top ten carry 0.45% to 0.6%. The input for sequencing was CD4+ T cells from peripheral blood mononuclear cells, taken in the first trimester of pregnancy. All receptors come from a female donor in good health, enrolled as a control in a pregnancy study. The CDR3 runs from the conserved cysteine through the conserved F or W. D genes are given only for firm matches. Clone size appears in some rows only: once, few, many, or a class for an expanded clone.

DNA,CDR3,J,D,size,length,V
TGTGCCAGCAGCTTGCAGGGTGGAGAGACCCAGTACTTC,CASSLQGGETQYF,TRBJ2-5,NA,NA,13,TRBV5-8
TGTGCCAGCCCTCGGCTCGGGCGGGGGTCCTACGAGCAGTACTTC,CASPRLGRGSYEQYF,TRBJ2-7,TRBD2,NA,15,TRBV6-5
TGTGCCAGCAGCTTGGGGGGGCCGCTCTATGGCTACACCTTC,CASSLGGPLYGYTF,TRBJ1-2,NA,once,14,TRBV5-5
TGTGCCAGTAGTTATGACAGAATCAATCAGCCCCAGCATTTT,CASSYDRINQPQHF,TRBJ1-5,NA,NA,14,TRBV19
TGCGCCAGCAGGGGGACAGGGAACTCACCCCTCCACTTT,CASRGTGNSPLHF,TRBJ1-6,TRBD1,few,13,TRBV5-1
TGTGCCAGCAGCTATAGGTATAGCGGAAACACCATATATTTT,CASSYRYSGNTIYF,TRBJ1-3,NA,NA,14,TRBV7-9
TGTGCCAGCCAGGGGGCCGCCGGGGAGCTGTTTTTT,CASQGAAGELFF,TRBJ2-2,TRBD1,NA,12,TRBV2
TGTGCCAGTAGATCGGCGGGCGGCACAGATACGCAGTATTTT,CASRSAGGTDTQYF,TRBJ2-3,NA,NA,14,TRBV19
TGTGCCAGCAGCCCCCAACGGGGATATAATTCACCCCTCCACTTT,CASSPQRGYNSPLHF,TRBJ1-6,NA,NA,15,TRBV7-9
TGTGCCAGCAGTTTATTTGTAGGGGCCATCTTCTATGGCTACACCTTC,CASSLFVGAIFYGYTF,TRBJ1-2,NA,NA,16,TRBV28
TGTGCCAGTAGTGGGAGACAGGGGGCAGAGACCCAGTACTTC,CASSGRQGAETQYF,TRBJ2-5,TRBD1,NA,14,TRBV19
TGTGCCAGCTCACCACCAATAGGGGATGGGTACTACGAGCAGTACTTC,CASSPPIGDGYYEQYF,TRBJ2-7,NA,NA,16,TRBV18
TGTGCCAGCGCACCGGGGGGGGCAGAAGAAAAACTGTTTTTT,CASAPGGAEEKLFF,TRBJ1-4,NA,NA,14,TRBV27
TGTGCCAGCTCACCAAGACAGGGTCCCCAGCCCCAGCATTTT,CASSPRQGPQPQHF,TRBJ1-5,TRBD1,NA,14,TRBV18
TGCGCCAGCAGCTTGGACGGGACAGGAAAAGATACGCAGTATTTT,CASSLDGTGKDTQYF,TRBJ2-3,TRBD1,NA,15,TRBV5-1
TGTGCCAGTAGTATAGGGTCGACAGGGATCGATGAGCAGTTCTTC,CASSIGSTGIDEQFF,TRBJ2-1,TRBD1,NA,15,TRBV19
TGTGCCAGCAGCTTAGGATCGGCGGGAGGGACCCAGTACTTC,CASSLGSAGGTQYF,TRBJ2-5,TRBD2,NA,14,TRBV7-2
TGTGCCAGCTCACCACTAGCGGGAAGCGGAACAGATACGCAGTATTTT,CASSPLAGSGTDTQYF,TRBJ2-3,TRBD2,NA,16,TRBV18
TGTGCCAGCAGCCGCGGGCTCCCTAACACCGGGGAGCTGTTTTTT,CASSRGLPNTGELFF,TRBJ2-2,NA,once,15,TRBV7-3
TGTGCCAGCAGCCTGCAACAGCTCGCCGGTACTGAAGCTTTCTTT,CASSLQQLAGTEAFF,TRBJ1-1,NA,NA,15,TRBV5-6
TGTGCCAGTAACGACAGGGGGCGGAAATCCACTCAGCCCCAGCATTTT,CASNDRGRKSTQPQHF,TRBJ1-5,TRBD1,NA,16,TRBV19
TGTGCCAGTTGCGGGGGGGGCTTCGTCGGGGAGCTGTTTTTT,CASCGGGFVGELFF,TRBJ2-2,TRBD2,NA,14,TRBV19
TGTGCCAGCTCACCCCTAAGCGGGGGGTTCACCGGGGAGCTGTTTTTT,CASSPLSGGFTGELFF,TRBJ2-2,TRBD2,NA,16,TRBV18
TGTGCCAGCAGTTTGGGCCGGACAGTCAATAATGAAAAACTGTTTTTT,CASSLGRTVNNEKLFF,TRBJ1-4,NA,NA,16,TRBV28
TGTGCCAGCAGCTTGGGGGGATCCGGAAACACCATATATTTT,CASSLGGSGNTIYF,TRBJ1-3,NA,NA,14,TRBV7-3
TGTGCCAGCAGCTTAACACACCAGGGGGCCGGGGAGACCCAGTACTTC,CASSLTHQGAGETQYF,TRBJ2-5,TRBD1,NA,16,TRBV7-9
TGTGCCAGCAGTGACTCGATGTTGGGGAGCTCTGGAAACACCATATATTTT,CASSDSMLGSSGNTIYF,TRBJ1-3,NA,NA,17,TRBV6-4
TGTGCCAGCAGAGAGACACCCGGGGAGCTGTTTTTT,CASRETPGELFF,TRBJ2-2,NA,few,12,TRBV7-9
TGTGCTAGTGGTTTGGGTCGCGGGGGGGCAAATGAGCAGTTCTTC,CASGLGRGGANEQFF,TRBJ2-1,TRBD2,NA,15,TRBV12-5
TGTGCCTCCGGGACTAGCGGGGGCACCGGGGAGCTGTTTTTT,CASGTSGGTGELFF,TRBJ2-2,TRBD2,NA,14,TRBV30
TGTGCCAGCAGTTCCCCCAGGCGGGGTCAGCAGTTCTTC,CASSSPRRGQQFF,TRBJ2-1,NA,NA,13,TRBV11-2
TGTGCCAGCAGCGCCCGTGCCAGGGTACCATTGGACGAGCAGTACTTC,CASSARARVPLDEQYF,TRBJ2-7,NA,NA,16,TRBV6-4
TGTGCCAGTAGTATTTCGTCGGGGGACTATGGCTACACCTTC,CASSISSGDYGYTF,TRBJ1-2,NA,NA,14,TRBV19
TGTGCCAGTAGTTCTCGGGCAGGGGCCTATGGCTACACCTTC,CASSSRAGAYGYTF,TRBJ1-2,NA,NA,14,TRBV19
TGTGCCAGCAGTTTAAGAGGACTAGCGCATGGTACTAGCACAGATACGCAGTATTTT,CASSLRGLAHGTSTDTQYF,TRBJ2-3,TRBD2,NA,19,TRBV27
TGTGCCAGCAGTGTACTCACAGGGGCTGATTCACCCCTCCACTTT,CASSVLTGADSPLHF,TRBJ1-6,TRBD1,NA,15,TRBV28
TGCGCCAGCAGCTTGGAACTAGCCAAAAACATTCAGTACTTC,CASSLELAKNIQYF,TRBJ2-4,NA,few,14,TRBV5-1
TGTGCCAGCAACGACAGGGCCGCGGAGTCACCCCTCCACTTT,CASNDRAAESPLHF,TRBJ1-6,TRBD1,NA,14,TRBV6-1
TGCGCCAGCAGCCCACGTCCTAGCGGCACCTACGAGCAGTACTTC,CASSPRPSGTYEQYF,TRBJ2-7,TRBD2,once,15,TRBV5-1
TGTGCTAGTGGCCTGCCGGGACAGGGGCCCGCGAGGCAGTACTTC,CASGLPGQGPARQYF,TRBJ2-7,TRBD1,NA,15,TRBV12-5
TGTGCCAGCTCACGGACACTAGCGCAATCTTACAATGAGCAGTTCTTC,CASSRTLAQSYNEQFF,TRBJ2-1,TRBD2,few,16,TRBV18
TGTGCCAGCGGTGGGTCATTCGGGTACACTGAAGCTTTCTTT,CASGGSFGYTEAFF,TRBJ1-1,NA,NA,14,TRBV2
TGTGCCAGCAGCCAAGGAACCAGGGAAGAGACCCAGTACTTC,CASSQGTREETQYF,TRBJ2-5,NA,NA,14,TRBV4-2
TGCGCCAGCGAAGGATTCCTCAGGCGGCAGTTCTTC,CASEGFLRRQFF,TRBJ2-1,NA,NA,12,TRBV5-1
TGTGCCAGCATTAGACAGGGCAGGAACTATGGCTACACCTTC,CASIRQGRNYGYTF,TRBJ1-2,TRBD1,NA,14,TRBV2
TGTGCCAGCAGACCCTCGGGCCCCGCGGGCACTGAAGCTTTCTTT,CASRPSGPAGTEAFF,TRBJ1-1,NA,NA,15,TRBV6-5
TGTGCCAGCAGTGGGCCAGCGAAAGAGACCCAGTACTTC,CASSGPAKETQYF,TRBJ2-5,NA,NA,13,TRBV6-1
TGTGCCACCAGCCCGACTAGCGGGGACTCCTACGAGCAGTACTTC,CATSPTSGDSYEQYF,TRBJ2-7,TRBD2,NA,15,TRBV15
TGTGCCAGCAGTGCCATAACAGGGGGCTACACTGAAGCTTTCTTT,CASSAITGGYTEAFF,TRBJ1-1,TRBD1,NA,15,TRBV2
TGCGCCAGCAGTACCTCCGACAGCCCCCAAGAGACCCAGTACTTC,CASSTSDSPQETQYF,TRBJ2-5,NA,NA,15,TRBV10-1
TGTGCCAGCAGCTTAGTAACTAGCGGGAGGCGGGGTGAGCAGTTCTTC,CASSLVTSGRRGEQFF,TRBJ2-1,TRBD2,NA,16,TRBV7-2
TGTGCCAGCAGCCAGGACAGAGGAACCTACGAGCAGTACTTC,CASSQDRGTYEQYF,TRBJ2-7,NA,NA,14,TRBV7-9
TGCGCCAGCAGTGAGTTGCCGAGCGGGGGCCCCCGGGAGCTGTTTTTT,CASSELPSGGPRELFF,TRBJ2-2,TRBD2,once,16,TRBV10-2
TGTGCCAGCAGCTTTAATCGGAACACTGAAGCTTTCTTT,CASSFNRNTEAFF,TRBJ1-1,NA,NA,13,TRBV11-3
TGTGCCAGCAGCTTAGGGCGAGGACAGGGCGAAGCTTTCTTT,CASSLGRGQGEAFF,TRBJ1-1,TRBD1,NA,14,TRBV11-2
TGTGCCAGCAGCCAAGACGGACTAGCGGGAGGACTAGCCAAAAACATTCAGTACTTC,CASSQDGLAGGLAKNIQYF,TRBJ2-4,TRBD2,NA,19,TRBV4-2
TGTGCCAGCTCCCAATTCGGGCCGGGTTGGGGCGAAGAGACCCAGTACTTC,CASSQFGPGWGEETQYF,TRBJ2-5,NA,NA,17,TRBV18
TGCGCCAGCAGCTTACAAGCGGGGGCCTACGAGCAGTACTTC,CASSLQAGAYEQYF,TRBJ2-7,TRBD2,NA,14,TRBV5-1
TGTGCCAGCAGCCTCCTTCTAGGGACAGGCTCCTACGAGCAGTACTTC,CASSLLLGTGSYEQYF,TRBJ2-7,TRBD1,NA,16,TRBV7-9